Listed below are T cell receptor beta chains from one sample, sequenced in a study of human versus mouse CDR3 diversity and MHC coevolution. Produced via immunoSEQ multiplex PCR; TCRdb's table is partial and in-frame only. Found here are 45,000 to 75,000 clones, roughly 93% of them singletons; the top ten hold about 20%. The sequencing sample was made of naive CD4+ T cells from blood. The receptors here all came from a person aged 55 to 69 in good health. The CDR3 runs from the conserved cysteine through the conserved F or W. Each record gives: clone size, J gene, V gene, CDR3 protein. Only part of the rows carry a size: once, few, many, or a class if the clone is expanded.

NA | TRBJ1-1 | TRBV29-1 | CSVEWSQGSEAFF
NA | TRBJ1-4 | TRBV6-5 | CASSFLQGAGEKLFF
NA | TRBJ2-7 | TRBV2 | CAFGTGVYEQYF
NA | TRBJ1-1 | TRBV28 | CASSLSLGGTEAFF
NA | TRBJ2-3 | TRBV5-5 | CASSVETATAQYF
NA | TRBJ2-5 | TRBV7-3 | CASSLTTQETQYF
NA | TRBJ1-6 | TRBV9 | CASSVNPGTDVLDPRGNSPLHF
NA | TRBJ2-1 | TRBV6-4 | CASSDTKGLAGGILREQFF
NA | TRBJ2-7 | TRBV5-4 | CASSLEPSGSVYEQYF
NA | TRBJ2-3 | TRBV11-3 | CASSLVSGSATDTQYF
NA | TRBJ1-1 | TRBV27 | CASTPLGGESTEAFF
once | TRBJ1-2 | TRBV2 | CASSEARVRGYGYTF
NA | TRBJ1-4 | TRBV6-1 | CASSTLGLGNEKLFF
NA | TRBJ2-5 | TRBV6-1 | CASSEVGLAGVETQYF
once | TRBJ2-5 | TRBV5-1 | CASSLGASQETQYF
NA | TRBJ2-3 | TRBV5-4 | CASSSDRGQPSTDTQYF
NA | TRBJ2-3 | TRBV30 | CAWGGTDTQYF
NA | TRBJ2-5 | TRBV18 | CASSPLAGLQETQYF
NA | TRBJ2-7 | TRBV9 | CASSVGPTGTAYEQYF
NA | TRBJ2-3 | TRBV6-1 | CASSEPRPQRDTQYF
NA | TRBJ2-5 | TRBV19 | CASTPSGRAGETQYF
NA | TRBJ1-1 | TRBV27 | CASSSRQGEAFF
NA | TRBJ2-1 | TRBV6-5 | CASATGTSSLDEQFF
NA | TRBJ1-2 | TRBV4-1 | CASSPDRGPYGYTF
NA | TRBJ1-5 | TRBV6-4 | CPGGVRHF
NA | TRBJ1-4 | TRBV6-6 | CASREQGFDEKLFF
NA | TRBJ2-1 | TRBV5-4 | CASSLSGSGHNEQFF
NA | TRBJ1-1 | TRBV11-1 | CASSLRQGELAFF
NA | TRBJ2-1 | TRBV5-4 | CASSLERFNEQFF
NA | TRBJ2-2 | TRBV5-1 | CASSLGVAGVGIGELFF
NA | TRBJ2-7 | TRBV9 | CASSATGAHYEQYF
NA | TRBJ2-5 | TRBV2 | CASRAGRGEETQYF
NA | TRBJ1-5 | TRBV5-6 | CASSRITGGNQPQHF
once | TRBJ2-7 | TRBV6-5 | CASRRAGGPENEQYF
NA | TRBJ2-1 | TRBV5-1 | CASSLLPSGSNEQFF
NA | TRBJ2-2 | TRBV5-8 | CASRLTGTANTGELFF
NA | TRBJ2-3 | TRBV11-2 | CASSLRGGVSTDTQYF
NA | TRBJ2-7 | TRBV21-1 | CASSKRQVPYEQYF
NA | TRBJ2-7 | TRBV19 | CASSAYRGRDEQYF
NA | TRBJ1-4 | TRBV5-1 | CASATTGVEGEKLFF
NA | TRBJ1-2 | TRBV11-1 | CASSLGGTSYGYTF
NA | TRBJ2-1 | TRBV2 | CASKADSYNEQFF